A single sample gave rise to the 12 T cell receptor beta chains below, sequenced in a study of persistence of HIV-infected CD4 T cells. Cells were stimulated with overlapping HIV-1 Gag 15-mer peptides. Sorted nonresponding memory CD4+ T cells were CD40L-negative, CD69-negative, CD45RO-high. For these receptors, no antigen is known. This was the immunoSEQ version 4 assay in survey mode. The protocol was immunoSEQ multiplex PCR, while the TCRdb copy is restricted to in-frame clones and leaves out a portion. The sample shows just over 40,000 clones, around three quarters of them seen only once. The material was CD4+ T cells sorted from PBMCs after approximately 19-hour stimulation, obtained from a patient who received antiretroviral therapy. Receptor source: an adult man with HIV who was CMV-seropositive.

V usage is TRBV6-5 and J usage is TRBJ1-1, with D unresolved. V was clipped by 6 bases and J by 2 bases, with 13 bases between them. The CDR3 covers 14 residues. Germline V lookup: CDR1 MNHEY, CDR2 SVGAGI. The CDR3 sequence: CASSQSSGNTEAFF. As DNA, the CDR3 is TGTGCCAGCAGCCAAAGTAGCGGAAACACTGAAGCTTTCTTT.

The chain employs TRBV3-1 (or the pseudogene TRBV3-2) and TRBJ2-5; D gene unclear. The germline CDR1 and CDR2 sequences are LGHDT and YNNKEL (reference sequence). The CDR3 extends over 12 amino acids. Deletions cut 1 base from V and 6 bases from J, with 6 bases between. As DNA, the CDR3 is TGTGCCAGCAGCCAAGCTCTCCAGACCCAGTACTTC. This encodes CASSQALQTQYF.

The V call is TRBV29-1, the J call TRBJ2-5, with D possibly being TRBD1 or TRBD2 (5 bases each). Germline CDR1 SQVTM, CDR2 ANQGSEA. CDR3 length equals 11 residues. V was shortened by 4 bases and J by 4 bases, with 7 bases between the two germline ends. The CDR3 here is CSVGGLETQYF. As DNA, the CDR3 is TGCAGCGTTGGGGGGTTAGAGACCCAGTACTTC.

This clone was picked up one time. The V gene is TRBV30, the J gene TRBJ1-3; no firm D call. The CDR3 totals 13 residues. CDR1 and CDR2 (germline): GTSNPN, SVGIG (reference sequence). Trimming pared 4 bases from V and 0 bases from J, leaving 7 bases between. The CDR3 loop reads CAWTGASGNTIYF. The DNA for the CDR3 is TGTGCCTGGACAGGTGCCTCTGGAAACACCATATATTTT.

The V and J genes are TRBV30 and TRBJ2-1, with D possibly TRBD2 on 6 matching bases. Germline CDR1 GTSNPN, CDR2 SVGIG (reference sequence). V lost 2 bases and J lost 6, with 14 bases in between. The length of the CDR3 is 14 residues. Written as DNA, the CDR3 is TGTGCCTGGAGTTGGAGGGGATGGGGCAATGAGCAGTTCTTC. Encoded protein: CAWSWRGWGNEQFF. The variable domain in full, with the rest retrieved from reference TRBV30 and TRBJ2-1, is SQTIHQWPATLVQPVGSPLSLECTVEGTSNPNLYWYRQAAGRGLQLLFYSVGIGQISSEVPQNLSASRPQDRQFILSSKKLLLSDSGFYLCAWSWRGWGNEQFFGPGTRLTVL.

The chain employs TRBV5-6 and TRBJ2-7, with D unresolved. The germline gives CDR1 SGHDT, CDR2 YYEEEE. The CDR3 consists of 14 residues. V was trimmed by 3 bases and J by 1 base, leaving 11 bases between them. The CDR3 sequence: CASSSFTVSYEQYF. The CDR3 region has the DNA TGTGCCAGCAGCTCGTTCACCGTTTCCTACGAGCAGTACTTC.

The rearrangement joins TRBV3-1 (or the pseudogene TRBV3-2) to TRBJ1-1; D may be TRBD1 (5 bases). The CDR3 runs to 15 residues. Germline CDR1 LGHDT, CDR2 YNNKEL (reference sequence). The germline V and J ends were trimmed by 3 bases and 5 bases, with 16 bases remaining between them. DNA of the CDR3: TGTGCCAGCAGCCATCGTCGGCAGGGACGGACTGAAGCTTTCTTT. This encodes CASSHRRQGRTEAFF.

The CDR3 coding sequence is TGCAGTCAGGACGGCTATGGCTACACCTTC. Its translation: CSQDGYGYTF. The chain is built from TRBV20-1 and TRBJ1-2; D not resolved. The CDR3 consists of 10 residues. The V end was cut by 8 bases, the J end by 4 bases, with 8 bases between. Germline loops: CDR1 DFQATT, CDR2 SNEGSKA (reference sequence).

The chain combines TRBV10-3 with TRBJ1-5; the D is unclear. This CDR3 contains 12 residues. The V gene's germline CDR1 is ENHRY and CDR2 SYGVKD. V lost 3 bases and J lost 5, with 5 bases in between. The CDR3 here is CAISDRDQPQHF. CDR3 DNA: TGTGCCATCAGTGATAGGGATCAGCCCCAGCATTTT.

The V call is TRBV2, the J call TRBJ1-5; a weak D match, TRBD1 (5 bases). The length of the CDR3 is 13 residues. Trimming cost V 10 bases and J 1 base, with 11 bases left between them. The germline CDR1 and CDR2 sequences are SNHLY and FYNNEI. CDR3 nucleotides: TGTGCCACCTCAGGGACCAGCAATCAGCCCCAGCATTTT. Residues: CATSGTSNQPQHF.

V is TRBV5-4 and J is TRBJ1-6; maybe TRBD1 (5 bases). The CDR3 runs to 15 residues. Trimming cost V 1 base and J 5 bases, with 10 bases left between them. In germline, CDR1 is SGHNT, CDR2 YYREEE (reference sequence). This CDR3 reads CASSLLRGHNSPLHF. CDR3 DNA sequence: TGTGCCAGCAGCTTGCTCCGGGGACATAATTCACCCCTCCACTTT.

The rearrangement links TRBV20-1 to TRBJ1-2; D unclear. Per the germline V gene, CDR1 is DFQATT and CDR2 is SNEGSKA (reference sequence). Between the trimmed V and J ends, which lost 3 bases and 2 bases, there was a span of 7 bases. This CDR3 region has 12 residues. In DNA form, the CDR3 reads TGCAGTGCTAGTTTGGGGAACTATGGCTACACCTTC. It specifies CSASLGNYGYTF.